These T cell receptor beta chains were read from a single sample in a study of CD8+CD57+ T cells in acquired aplastic anemia. TCRdb called the reads again in MiXCR, with one record for every CDR3 protein. In the table there are 150,000 to 170,000 distinct CDR3 sequences, less than 60% of which are singletons. Sequences were obtained from sorted CD4+, CD8+, or CD8+CD57+ T cells (not recorded which) from PBMCs. These receptors were obtained from a human donor with aplastic anemia. The CDR3 runs from the conserved cysteine through the conserved F or W. The D gene is left open where the match is weak. Expanded clones are given a class, and other clones once, few, many or no size at all.

abundance | j_gene | d_gene | v_gene | CDR3aa | CDR3nt
. | TRBJ1-4 | TRBD1 | TRBV4-1 | CASSHPGQGIEKLFF | TGCGCCAGCAGCCACCCGGGACAGGGGATTGAAAAACTGTTTTTT
many | TRBJ1-5 | . | TRBV20-1 | CRRGQDGIGNQPQHF | TGCAGGAGGGGCCAGGATGGTATCGGCAATCAGCCCCAGCATTTT
. | TRBJ2-5 | TRBD2 | TRBV15 | CATTGKSGESIQETQYF | TGTGCCACCACAGGAAAGAGCGGGGAGTCAATACAAGAGACCCAGTACTTC
once | TRBJ2-5 | TRBD2 | TRBV7-8 | CASSSRLGGQSETQYF | TGTGCCAGCAGCTCTCGACTGGGAGGGCAATCGGAGACCCAGTACTTC
many | TRBJ1-2 | TRBD1 | TRBV6-5 | CASSYQPGQTNYGYTF | TGTGCCAGCAGTTATCAACCGGGACAGACAAACTATGGCTACACCTTC
many | TRBJ2-7 | . | TRBV27 | CASSSGRGYEQYF | TGTGCCAGCAGTTCAGGCAGGGGCTACGAGCAGTACTTC
few | TRBJ2-1 | TRBD2 | TRBV2 | CASRGLAGTYNEQFF | TGTGCCAGCAGGGGACTAGCGGGAACCTACAATGAGCAGTTCTTC
many | TRBJ2-7 | TRBD2 | TRBV19 | CASSIGGGSTYEQYF | TGTGCCAGTAGTATAGGGGGCGGGAGCACCTACGAGCAGTACTTC
many | TRBJ1-1 | TRBD1 | TRBV20-1 | CSALDPGQVSTEAFF | TGCAGTGCTCTTGATCCGGGACAGGTGAGCACTGAAGCTTTCTTT
. | TRBJ1-2 | TRBD1 | TRBV5-1 | CASSTRDRGDGGYGYTF | TGCGCCAGCAGCACCCGGGACAGGGGAGATGGCGGCTATGGCTACACCTTC
once | TRBJ2-6 | TRBD2 | TRBV10-3 | CAISASGGSGANVLTF | TGTGCCATCAGTGCTAGCGGGGGGTCTGGGGCCAACGTCCTGACTTTC
. | TRBJ1-2 | . | TRBV20-1 | CSARDDRVAIFLCANYGYTF | TGCAGTGCTAGAGATGATAGAGTGGCTATATTCTTATGTGCTAACTATGGCTACACCTTC
. | TRBJ1-2 | . | TRBV20-1 | CSAGENPQVGGYTF | TGCAGTGCTGGAGAGAACCCACAGGTTGGAGGCTACACCTTC
many | TRBJ2-7 | . | TRBV5-4 | CASSRQPQNEQYF | TGCGCCAGCAGCAGGCAGCCTCAGAACGAGCAGTACTTC
. | TRBJ2-1 | TRBD2 | TRBV13 | CASSSLGLAGNNEQFF | TGTGCCAGCAGCTCGCTGGGACTAGCGGGTAACAATGAGCAGTTCTTC
. | TRBJ2-7 | TRBD1 | TRBV20-1 | CSAGDSASWEQYF | TGCAGTGCCGGGGACAGTGCCTCCTGGGAGCAGTACTTC
. | TRBJ2-1 | TRBD2 | TRBV20-1 | CSATGTSGGNYNEQFF | TGCAGTGCTACCGGGACTAGCGGGGGAAATTACAATGAGCAGTTCTTC
many | TRBJ2-7 | . | TRBV9 | CASSVAPNYEQYF | TGTGCCAGCAGCGTAGCCCCAAATTACGAGCAGTACTTC
many | TRBJ1-2 | . | TRBV14 | CASSPYADANYGYTF | TGTGCCAGCAGCCCCTATGCAGACGCTAACTATGGCTACACCTTC
. | TRBJ1-2 | TRBD1 | TRBV6-1 | CASGNRDRAGYTF | TGTGCCAGCGGAAACCGGGACAGGGCTGGCTACACCTTC
many | TRBJ2-5 | TRBD2 | TRBV9 | CASSGGSGGRETQYF | TGTGCCAGCAGTGGGGGTAGCGGGGGTCGAGAGACCCAGTACTTC
. | TRBJ1-4 | . | TRBV6-5 | CASSYFGQIYEKLFF | TGTGCCAGCAGTTACTTCGGACAGATCTATGAAAAACTGTTTTTT
. | TRBJ2-5 | . | TRBV10-3 | CAISELAGTKETQYF | TGTGCCATCAGTGAGCTCGCGGGGACGAAAGAGACCCAGTACTTC
once | TRBJ2-3 | TRBD1 | TRBV5-1 | CASSYWRTGGPDTQYF | TGCGCCAGCAGCTACTGGAGGACAGGGGGCCCAGATACGCAGTATTTT
. | TRBJ1-2 | . | TRBV12-3/TRBV12-4 | CASSPPGGIYGYTF | TGTGCCAGCAGTCCGCCGGGGGGGATCTATGGCTACACCTTC
. | TRBJ2-3 | TRBD2 | TRBV2 | CASSDTSGGSTDTQYF | TGTGCCAGCAGTGATACTAGCGGGGGGAGCACAGATACGCAGTATTTT
many | TRBJ2-4 | . | TRBV2 | CASSGTDRIGVIQYF | TGTGCCAGCAGCGGAACAGACAGAATCGGAGTCATTCAGTACTTC
. | TRBJ1-1 | TRBD1 | TRBV10-3 | CAISGDRAGSEAFF | TGTGCCATCAGTGGAGACAGGGCCGGGTCTGAAGCTTTCTTT
. | TRBJ2-7 | . | TRBV20-1 | CGATPQGSEQYF | TGCGGTGCTACCCCACAGGGAAGCGAGCAGTACTTC
. | TRBJ2-1 | . | TRBV6-1 | CASSAAGHPSSYNEQFF | TGTGCCAGCAGTGCGGCGGGCCACCCCAGCTCCTACAATGAGCAGTTCTTC
. | TRBJ2-3 | . | TRBV29-1 | CSVGGRETDTDTQYF | TGCAGCGTTGGGGGCAGGGAGACGGACACAGATACGCAGTATTTT
many | TRBJ2-3 | . | TRBV20-1 | CSAREPKERGNTQYF | TGCAGTGCTAGAGAACCAAAGGAGAGAGGGAATACGCAGTATTTT
many | TRBJ1-4 | . | TRBV6-5 | CASSYSTGRGSEKLFF | TGTGCCAGCAGTTACTCGACGGGCAGGGGCAGTGAAAAACTGTTTTTT
many | TRBJ2-7 | . | TRBV7-8 | CASRSHKTYEQYF | TGTGCCAGCAGATCTCACAAAACCTACGAGCAGTACTTC
many | TRBJ2-1 | . | TRBV20-1 | CSAGRRGPDYNEQFF | TGCAGTGCTGGTCGGAGGGGGCCAGACTACAATGAGCAGTTCTTC
. | TRBJ1-5 | TRBD1 | TRBV10-2 | CASSNQGAIQPQHF | TGCGCCAGCAGTAATCAGGGGGCAATTCAGCCCCAGCATTTT
. | TRBJ1-2 | TRBD1 | TRBV12-3/TRBV12-4 | CASSSDQGGYGYTF | TGTGCCAGCAGCTCAGACCAGGGGGGCTATGGCTACACCTTC
many | TRBJ2-5 | . | TRBV3-1 | CASSQDLPIGLVGQETQYF | TGTGCCAGCAGCCAAGATCTACCGATTGGGCTAGTGGGCCAAGAGACCCAGTACTTC
. | TRBJ2-2 | . | TRBV15 | CATSRGTVLSGELFF | TGTGCCACCAGCAGAGGAACAGTGCTATCAGGGGAGCTGTTTTTT
. | TRBJ2-7 | . | TRBV19 | CASSIGRRSYEQYF | TGTGCCAGTAGTATTGGGCGGCGGTCCTACGAGCAGTACTTC
few | TRBJ1-2 | TRBD1 | TRBV10-3 | CAISSTGRGGYTF | TGTGCCATCAGCTCGACAGGGAGGGGTGGCTACACCTTC
. | TRBJ2-2 | . | TRBV12-3/TRBV12-4 | CASSFASGVQGTGELFF | TGTGCCAGCAGTTTTGCCTCAGGGGTCCAGGGGACCGGGGAGCTGTTTTTT
. | TRBJ2-7 | TRBD1 | TRBV7-9 | CASSARGQYSYEQYF | TGTGCCAGCAGTGCTAGGGGGCAGTACTCCTACGAGCAGTACTTC
. | TRBJ1-6 | TRBD1 | TRBV9 | CASSGAGTGHSPLHF | TGTGCCAGCAGCGGTGCCGGGACAGGGCATTCACCCCTCCACTTT